The clone carrying this TCR beta chain was counted only a few times. Investigators reverse transcribed all isolated RNA, so they sequenced expressed TCRB transcripts. This table comes from immunoSEQ multiplex PCR, and its TCRdb copy is limited to in-frame clones, with some not included. The data hold some 150,000 clones, with 8.5% to 14% observed a single time. This sample is drawn from a study of beta chain features in type 1 diabetes. A CD45RO/CCR7/CD25/CD127/CD95/CD27 panel sorted naive, central memory, regulatory and stem cell-like memory CD4+ cells. The CDR3 length is 12 residues. Trimming took 4 bases from V and 4 from J, leaving 9 bases between them. Per the germline V gene, CDR1 is GTSNPN and CDR2 is SVGIG (reference sequence).

The specimen sequenced was central memory CD4+ T cells from blood. This sequence was found in a man between 18 and 35 years old in good health. The V and J genes are TRBV30 and TRBJ2-3; a possible D gene is TRBD1 (7 bases). In DNA form, the CDR3 reads TGTGCCTGGACAGGGGGGCCAGATACGCAGTATTTT. This gives the protein CAWTGGPDTQYF.